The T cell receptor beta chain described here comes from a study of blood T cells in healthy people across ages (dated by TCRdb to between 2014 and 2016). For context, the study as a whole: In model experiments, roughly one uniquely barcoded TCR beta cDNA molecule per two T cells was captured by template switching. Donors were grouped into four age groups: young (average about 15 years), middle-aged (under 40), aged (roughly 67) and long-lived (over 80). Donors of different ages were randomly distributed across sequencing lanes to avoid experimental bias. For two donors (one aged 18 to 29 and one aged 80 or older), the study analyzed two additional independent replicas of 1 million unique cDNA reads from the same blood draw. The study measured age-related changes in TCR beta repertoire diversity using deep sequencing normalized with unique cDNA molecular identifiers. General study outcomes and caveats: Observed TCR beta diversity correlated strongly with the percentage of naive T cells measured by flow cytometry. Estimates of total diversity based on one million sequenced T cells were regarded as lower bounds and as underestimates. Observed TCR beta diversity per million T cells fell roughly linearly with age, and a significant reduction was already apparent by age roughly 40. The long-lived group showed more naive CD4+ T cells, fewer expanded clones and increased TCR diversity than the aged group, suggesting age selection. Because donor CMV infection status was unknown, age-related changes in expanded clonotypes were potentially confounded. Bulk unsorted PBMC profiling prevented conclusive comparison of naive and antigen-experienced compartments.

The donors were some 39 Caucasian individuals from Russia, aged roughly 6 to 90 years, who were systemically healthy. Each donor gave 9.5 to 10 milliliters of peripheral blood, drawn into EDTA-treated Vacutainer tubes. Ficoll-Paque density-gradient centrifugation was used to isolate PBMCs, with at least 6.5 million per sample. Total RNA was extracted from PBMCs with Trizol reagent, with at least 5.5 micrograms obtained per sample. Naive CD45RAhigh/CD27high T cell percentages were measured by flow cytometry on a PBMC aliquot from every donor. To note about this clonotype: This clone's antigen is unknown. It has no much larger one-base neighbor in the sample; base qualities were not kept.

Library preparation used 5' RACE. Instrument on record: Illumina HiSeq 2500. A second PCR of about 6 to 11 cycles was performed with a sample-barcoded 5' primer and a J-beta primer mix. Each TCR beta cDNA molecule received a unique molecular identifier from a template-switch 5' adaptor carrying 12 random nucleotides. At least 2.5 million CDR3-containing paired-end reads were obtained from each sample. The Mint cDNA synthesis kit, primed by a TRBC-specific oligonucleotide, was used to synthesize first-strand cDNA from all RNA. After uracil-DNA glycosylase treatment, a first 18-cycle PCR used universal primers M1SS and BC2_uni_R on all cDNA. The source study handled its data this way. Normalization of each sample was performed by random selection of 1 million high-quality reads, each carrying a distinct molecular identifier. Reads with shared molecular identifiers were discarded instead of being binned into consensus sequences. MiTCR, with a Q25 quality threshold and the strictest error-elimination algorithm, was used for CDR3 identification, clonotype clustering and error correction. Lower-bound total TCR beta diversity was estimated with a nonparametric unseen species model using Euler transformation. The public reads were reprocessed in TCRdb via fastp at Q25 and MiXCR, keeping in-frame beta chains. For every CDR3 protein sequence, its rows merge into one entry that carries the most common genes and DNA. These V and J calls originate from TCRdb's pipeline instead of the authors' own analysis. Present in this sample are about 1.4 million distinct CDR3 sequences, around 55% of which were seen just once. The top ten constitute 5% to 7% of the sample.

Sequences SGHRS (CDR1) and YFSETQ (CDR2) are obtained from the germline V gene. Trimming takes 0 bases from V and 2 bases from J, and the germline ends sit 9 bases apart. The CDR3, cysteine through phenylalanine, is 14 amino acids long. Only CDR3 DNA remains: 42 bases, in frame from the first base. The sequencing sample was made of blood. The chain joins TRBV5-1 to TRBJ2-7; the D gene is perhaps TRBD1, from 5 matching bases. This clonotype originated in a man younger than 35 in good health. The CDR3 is CASSLEWTTYEQYF. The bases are TGCGCCAGCAGCTTGGAATGGACAACCTACGAGCAGTACTTC.